The clone carrying this T cell receptor beta chain appeared many times. What it binds is unknown. The sample is drawn from a study of response to subunit inactivated influenza vaccine. Each CDR3 protein is one row after TCRdb ran MiXCR on the RT-PCR reads. Seen here are about 650,000 distinct CDR3 sequences, 13% to 15% observed once, and the top ten hold 6.5% to 8%. Trimming removed 5 bases from V and 10 bases from J, with 9 bases in between. This CDR3 contains 11 residues. Study-level findings and limits: The authors put forward the suggestion that each seasonal influenza vaccination may bring in only a limited number of new T cells.

The TCR originated in a man over 45 who received an inactivated influenza vaccine. Here the sequenced sample was PBMCs from blood, taken 14 to 15 days before vaccination. This chain connects TRBV12-3 or TRBV12-4 to TRBJ2-1, with D possibly TRBD1 on 5 matching bases. The chain's CDR3 is CASSIREEQFF. The CDR3 region has the DNA TGTGCCAGCAGTATCAGGGAAGAGCAGTTCTTC.